These 23 T cell receptor beta chains share one sample of origin, sequenced in a study of radiotherapy plus CTLA-4 blockade in lung cancer. TCRdb keeps only in-frame clones here, not all; method: immunoSEQ multiplex PCR. The repertoire consists of tens of thousands of clones, with around four fifths occurring once and the leading ten covering approximately 14%. Specimen: peripheral blood, collected from a patient treated with radiotherapy plus ipilimumab. The source is a human donor with non-small cell lung cancer that progressed on radiotherapy plus ipilimumab.

V usage is TRBV4-2 and J usage is TRBJ2-5, with 7 positions matching TRBD2. The J segment lost 4 bases and the V segment lost 4 bases, leaving 12 bases of the junction unmatched. The germline V gene has CDR1 LGHNA and CDR2 YNFKEQ. The CDR3 runs to 16 residues. The CDR3 sequence: CASSPSGGPRGETQYF. For the CDR3, the DNA is TGTGCCAGCAGCCCATCGGGGGGACCCAGAGGAGAGACCCAGTACTTC.

This clone was observed a few times. The chain combines TRBV5-1 with TRBJ2-3, with D perhaps matching TRBD1 (6 bases). V dropped 0 bases and J dropped 2 bases, with 10 bases sitting between them. This CDR3 contains 15 residues. The germline gives CDR1 SGHRS, CDR2 YFSETQ. DNA of the CDR3: TGCGCCAGCAGCTTGGACCAGGGGATCACAGATACGCAGTATTTT. Its translation: CASSLDQGITDTQYF.

The V gene is TRBV7-9, the J gene TRBJ1-4; D may be TRBD1 (6 bases). Germline V gene lookup returns CDR1 SEHNR and CDR2 FQNEAQ (reference sequence). The CDR3 consists of 14 residues. V lost 5 bases to trimming and J lost 8 bases, with 15 bases between them. The CDR3 here is CASSPGHSVEKLFF. The CDR3 coding sequence is TGTGCCAGCAGCCCGGGACACTCAGTCGAAAAACTGTTTTTT.

CDR3 loop: CASSIGWSSYEQYF. CDR3 sequence (DNA): TGTGCCAGTAGTATTGGTTGGAGCTCCTACGAGCAGTACTTC. The chain carries TRBV19 and TRBJ2-7, with D uncertain. The CDR3 loop spans 14 amino acids. Trimming stripped 3 bases from V and 0 bases from J, with 9 bases between. The V gene's germline CDR1 is LNHDA and CDR2 SQIVND (reference sequence).

The chain carries TRBV7-2 and TRBJ2-7; maybe TRBD1 (5 bases). There are 13 residues in the CDR3. The V and J ends lost 1 base and 6 bases respectively, with 10 bases between them. In germline, CDR1 is SGHTA, CDR2 FQGNSA. The CDR3 bases are TGTGCCAGCAGCTTAGTCAGGGCCGGCGAGCAGTACTTC. Its protein product is CASSLVRAGEQYF.

This rearrangement joins TRBV5-8 to TRBJ1-5; D is unresolved. The germline V and J ends were trimmed by 0 bases and 0 bases, with 10 bases remaining between them. Germline V gene sequence: CDR1 SGHTS, CDR2 YDEGEE. The CDR3 runs to 16 residues. CDR3 residues: CASSLGIYGSNQPQHF. CDR3 nucleotide sequence: TGTGCCAGCAGCTTGGGGATCTACGGTAGCAATCAGCCCCAGCATTTT.

The chain employs TRBV9 and TRBJ1-1, with D uncertain. V dropped 0 bases and J dropped 2 bases, with 11 bases sitting between them. The CDR3 runs to 15 residues. Germline V lookup: CDR1 SGDLS, CDR2 YYNGEE. CDR3 in DNA: TGTGCCAGCAGCGTAGTTCAGAGAGCAAACACTGAAGCTTTCTTT. This gives the protein CASSVVQRANTEAFF.

This clone was observed a few times. The chain combines TRBV4-1 with TRBJ2-1; no firm D call. Germline values: CDR1 MGHRA, CDR2 YSYEKL. The CDR3 is 12 residues long. V lost 1 base to trimming and J lost 8 bases, with 6 bases between them. In DNA, the CDR3 is TGCGCCAGCAGCCAAGTAATCCATGAGCAGTTCTTC. Encoded protein: CASSQVIHEQFF.

The V gene is TRBV10-3, the J gene TRBJ1-2; perhaps TRBD1 as D (6 bases). Trimming stripped 6 bases from V and 7 bases from J, with 18 bases between. The CDR3 sequence is 14 residues long. CDR1 and CDR2 (germline): ENHRY, SYGVKD. The CDR3 nucleotides read TGTGCCATCAGCGGGTCGACAGGATTGAGTGGCTACACCTTC. Translated: CAISGSTGLSGYTF.

The genes are TRBV7-9 and TRBJ2-7; 7 bases line up with TRBD2. Germline CDR1 is SEHNR and CDR2 is FQNEAQ (reference sequence). V shed 1 base, J shed 2 bases, and the junction held 2 bases outside the gene matches. This CDR3 has 14 residues. The CDR3 nucleotides are TGTGCCAGCAGCTTAGGCGGGGGACCCTACGAGCAGTACTTC. Encoded protein: CASSLGGGPYEQYF.

V and J are TRBV5-4 and TRBJ2-7, with a tentative D call TRBD2 (6 bases). Trimming cost V 3 bases and J 4 bases, with 17 bases left between them. From germline, CDR1 is SGHNT and CDR2 YYREEE (reference sequence). This CDR3 region has 15 residues. CDR3 amino acids: CASSWARDDVYEQYF. The CDR3 DNA reads TGTGCCAGCAGCTGGGCGCGGGACGACGTTTACGAGCAGTACTTC.

This chain joins TRBV15 and TRBJ1-1; no clear D. The V gene lost 1 base and the J gene lost 0 bases, with 6 bases spanning the gap. From germline, CDR1 is LNHNV and CDR2 YYDKDF (reference sequence). The CDR3 loop spans 14 amino acids. CDR3: CATSRGYVNTEAFF. The CDR3 DNA reads as TGTGCCACCAGCAGAGGATACGTGAACACTGAAGCTTTCTTT.

The chain combines TRBV19 with TRBJ2-1, with D tentatively TRBD1 (5 bases). Germline loops: CDR1 LNHDA, CDR2 SQIVND (reference sequence). This CDR3 comprises 17 residues. The V end lost 3 bases, the J end lost 2 bases, and 17 bases lay between the germline ends. CDR3 residues: CASSIRAGPTAYNEQFF. In DNA form, the CDR3 reads TGTGCCAGTAGTATCAGGGCAGGCCCCACTGCCTACAATGAGCAGTTCTTC.

This rearrangement joins TRBV5-1 to TRBJ1-2, with D possibly matching TRBD1 (6 bases). Trimming took off 3 bases at V and 0 bases at J, with 21 bases between the two ends. The CDR3 consists of 18 residues. In germline, CDR1 is SGHRS, CDR2 YFSETQ. The DNA of the CDR3 is TGCGCCAGCAGCTGGACCTCAAAACAGGGAATCACTAACTATGGCTACACCTTC. Protein sequence: CASSWTSKQGITNYGYTF.

This clone came up once. The CDR3, as DNA: TGTGCCAGTAAGGAAGTGGGGGAATATGGCTACACCTTC. Amino acid sequence: CASKEVGEYGYTF. The J gene is TRBJ1-2, the V gene TRBV19; tentatively, D is TRBD1 (5 bases). V was clipped by 7 bases and J by 5 bases, with 14 bases between them. This CDR3 has 13 residues. The germline V gene has CDR1 LNHDA and CDR2 SQIVND (reference sequence).

The sample holds a few counts of this clone. For the CDR3, the DNA is TGTGCCAGTAGTATAGGTCAGATTAGCAATCAGCCCCAGCATTTT. This codes for CASSIGQISNQPQHF. The chain has TRBV19 and TRBJ1-5; D uncertain. This CDR3 has 15 amino acids. Germline V gene data show CDR1 as LNHDA and CDR2 as SQIVND (reference sequence). V gave up 1 base and J gave up 0 bases, with 7 bases separating them.

The chain recombines TRBV4-1 with TRBJ1-3, with D perhaps TRBD1 (5 bases). Trimming shortened V by 4 bases and J by 0 bases, and 16 bases separated the two germline ends. Germline V gene lookup returns CDR1 MGHRA and CDR2 YSYEKL. The CDR3 sequence is 17 residues long. CDR3 sequence (DNA): TGCGCCAGCAGCCTCTACAGGAATTATCTCTCTGGAAACACCATATATTTT. This translates into CASSLYRNYLSGNTIYF.

As concerns this clone: One junction end disagrees with the germline gene, perhaps due to a read error. The CDR3 DNA reads as TGTGCCAGCAGCCCAAGAATTCGCTCCTACAAGCAGTACTTC. As protein: CASSPRIRSYKQYF. The V and J genes are TRBV7-7 and TRBJ2-7; the D is unclear. Germline V CDR1 and CDR2: SSHAT, FNYEAQ (reference sequence). This CDR3 contains 14 residues. Full variable domain (rest looked up from reference TRBV7-7 and TRBJ2-7): GAGVSQSPRYKVTKRGQDVTLRCDPISSHATLYWYQQALGQGPEFLTYFNYEAQPDKSGLPSDRFSAERPEGSISTLTIQRTEQRDSAMYRCASSPRIRSYKQYFGPGTRLTVT.

The chain couples TRBV5-4 to TRBJ2-3, with TRBD1 identical over 7 bases. V shed 5 bases and J 4 bases; nucleotides not matched to a gene: 4. CDR3 length equals 13 residues. Germline assignment: CDR1 SGHNT and CDR2 YYREEE (reference sequence). The CDR3 loop is CASRRQGSDTQYF. In nucleotides, the CDR3 is TGTGCCAGCAGACGACAGGGCTCAGATACGCAGTATTTT.

This rearrangement joins TRBV2 to TRBJ1-5; D remains ambiguous. Germline V gene sequence: CDR1 SNHLY, CDR2 FYNNEI. The CDR3 has 14 residues. V was clipped by 6 bases and J by 2 bases, with 11 bases between them. The CDR3 nucleotides read TGTGCCAGCAGGCCTCAGTACGGCAATCAGCCCCAGCATTTT. Residues: CASRPQYGNQPQHF. Full variable domain (rest looked up from reference TRBV2 and TRBJ1-5): EPEVTQTPSHQVTQMGQEVILRCVPISNHLYFYWYRQILGQKVEFLVSFYNNEISEKSEIFDDQFSVERPDGSNFTLKIRSTKLEDSAMYFCASRPQYGNQPQHFGDGTRLSIL.

This rearrangement joins TRBV11-2 to TRBJ2-1; 10 bases align to TRBD2. The V and J ends lost 2 bases and 9 bases, in that order; junction bases with no gene match: 7. Germline CDR1 and CDR2: SGHAT and FQNNGV. This CDR3 has 15 amino acids. The CDR3 nucleotides are TGTGCCAGCAGCTTATTTCCAGCGGGAGGGACTGAGCAGTTCTTC. Its translation: CASSLFPAGGTEQFF. The whole variable domain, remainder taken from reference TRBV11-2 and TRBJ2-1, is EAGVAQSPRYKIIEKRQSVAFWCNPISGHATLYWYQQILGQGPKLLIQFQNNGVVDDSQLPKDRFSAERLKGVDSTLKIQPAKLEDSAVYLCASSLFPAGGTEQFFGPGTRLTVL.

The chain recombines TRBV2 with TRBJ2-5; 8 positions agree with TRBD2. Trimming removed 1 base from V and 7 bases from J; junction bases left unmatched: 8. The CDR3 is made up of 15 amino acids. Per germline, CDR1 SNHLY and CDR2 FYNNEI. CDR3 bases: TGTGCCAGCAGTGAAGTCAGCGGGGGCTCCCGGACCCAGTACTTC. Translating it yields CASSEVSGGSRTQYF.

This clone was recorded a few times. The chain links TRBV7-2 to TRBJ2-1; D not certain. The CDR3 is made up of 13 amino acids. Germline CDR1 is SGHTA and CDR2 is FQGNSA. V lost 3 bases and J lost 7, with 10 bases in between. The DNA of the CDR3 is TGTGCCAGCAGCTTGGACCAACTAAATGAGCAGTTCTTC. It codes for CASSLDQLNEQFF.